What follows describes a single T cell receptor beta chain. Its specificity is unknown. This record comes from a study of T cells after yellow fever vaccination. V dropped 4 bases and J dropped 8 bases, with 10 bases sitting between them. In germline, CDR1 is SGDLS, CDR2 YYNGEE. This CDR3 has 12 amino acids. TCRdb itself ran the 5' RACE reads through MiXCR, one entry per CDR3 protein. The sample has some 240,000 distinct CDR3 sequences; roughly 5.6% are singletons. Study results and limitations: There was a small share of clonotypes that showed up in both the CD4 and CD8 compartments. Within FACS-sorted repertoires, abundant clonotypes contaminating from the bulk population could be present. Though it reached lower strength, the secondary response hit its peak faster, day 5 versus 15. Most primary-vaccination clones recurred post-booster (under 98% CD4, roughly 90% CD8).

J is TRBJ2-1 and V is TRBV9; D unclear. The sample was CD4+ T cells sorted from PBMCs, taken on the day of the yellow fever booster vaccination. This TCR came from a man aged 18 to 29 who received the YFV17D yellow fever vaccine. CDR3 residues: CASSPRYDEQFF. CDR3 nucleotide sequence: TGTGCCAGCAGCCCCCGATACGATGAGCAGTTCTTC.